The 21 T cell receptor beta chains below all came from one sample that was sequenced in a study of blood T cell repertoires in COVID-19. TCRdb's table, derived via immunoSEQ multiplex PCR, lists solely in-frame clones and lacks some. The table has some 390,000 clones, around 87% seen once. Specimen: peripheral blood. Source of these receptors: an older woman with COVID-19, enrolled during active disease.

Remarks on this clone: Other DNA sequences within the sample encode an identical CDR3. The chain recombines TRBV5-1 with TRBJ2-7, with D unclear. Trimming pared 0 bases from V and 0 bases from J, leaving 7 bases between. CDR3 length equals 14 residues. Germline CDR1 SGHRS, CDR2 YFSETQ. This CDR3 is CASSLDPGSYEQYF. In DNA form, the CDR3 reads TGCGCCAGCAGCTTGGACCCGGGCTCCTACGAGCAGTACTTC.

The chain carries TRBV2 and TRBJ1-2; no clear D gene. CDR1 is SNHLY, CDR2 FYNNEI, per germline. Trimming took off 5 bases at V and 8 bases at J, with 15 bases between the two ends. There are 13 residues in the CDR3. CDR3 sequence: CASSFSDSLGYTF. The CDR3 coding sequence is TGTGCCAGCAGTTTCTCAGACTCCCTAGGCTACACCTTC.

The genes are TRBV11-2 and TRBJ1-4, with 7 bases fitting TRBD1. The CDR3 has 16 amino acids. CDR1 SGHAT and CDR2 FQNNGV come from the germline V gene. The ends lost 7 bases at V and 3 bases at J; junction bases unmatched: 11. CDR3 nucleotides: TGTGCCAGCACCCTCCTGGGCGACAGGGCTAATGAAAAACTGTTTTTT. It is translated as CASTLLGDRANEKLFF.

In DNA, the CDR3 is TGTGCCAGCAGCCAAAAGGGGGCGATTTCGGGGGAGCTGTTTTTT. Amino acids: CASSQKGAISGELFF. This chain connects TRBV3-1 (or the pseudogene TRBV3-2) to TRBJ2-2; 7 nucleotides agree with TRBD1. Germline-derived CDR1 and CDR2 are LGHDT and YNNKEL (reference sequence). The CDR3 runs 15 residues. Germline trimming cut 2 bases from V and 8 bases from J; bases unmatched to any gene: 8.

This chain connects TRBV18 to TRBJ1-6; D might be TRBD1 (5 bases). Between the trimmed V and J ends, which lost 2 bases and 6 bases, there was a span of 14 bases. Looked up from germline, CDR1 is KGHSH and CDR2 is LQKENI. The CDR3 contains 16 residues. The CDR3 coding sequence is TGTGCCAGCTCACCAGGTTGGCAGGGAGGTAATTCACCCCTCCACTTT. This codes for CASSPGWQGGNSPLHF.

CDR3 amino acids: CASSESGVNTEAFF. The DNA of the CDR3 is TGTGCCAGCAGCGAGTCAGGGGTGAACACTGAAGCTTTCTTT. This chain links TRBV3-1 (or the pseudogene TRBV3-2) with TRBJ1-1; D perhaps matches TRBD1 (6 bases). In germline, CDR1 is LGHDT, CDR2 YNNKEL (reference sequence). This CDR3 spans 14 amino acids. Between the trimmed V and J ends, which lost 5 bases and 0 bases, there was a span of 10 bases.

The chain combines TRBV27 with TRBJ1-4, with D perhaps matching TRBD1 (5 bases). This CDR3 is built from 16 residues. Germline assignment: CDR1 MNHEY and CDR2 SMNVEV (reference sequence). V lost 3 bases to trimming and J lost 0 bases, with 11 bases between them. CDR3 bases: TGTGCCAGCAGTTTGGTCTGGGGGGCAACTAATGAAAAACTGTTTTTT. Protein product: CASSLVWGATNEKLFF.

The chain joins TRBV3-1 (or the pseudogene TRBV3-2) to TRBJ2-1, with TRBD1 identical over 8 bases. V lost 6 bases to trimming and J lost 7 bases; unmatched junction nucleotides: 11. CDR1 and CDR2 (germline): LGHDT, YNNKEL (reference sequence). This CDR3 is 15 amino acids long. The CDR3 nucleotides are TGTGCCAGCAGTCCGAGGGGGACAGGAATAAATGAGCAGTTCTTC. Protein: CASSPRGTGINEQFF.

V usage is TRBV3-1 (or the pseudogene TRBV3-2) and J usage is TRBJ1-4; maybe TRBD1 (6 bases). V lost 4 bases and J lost 6, with 15 bases in between. The germline V gene has CDR1 LGHDT and CDR2 YNNKEL (reference sequence). The CDR3 is 15 amino acids. The CDR3 loop reads CASSPWGGLDEKLFF. CDR3 sequence (DNA): TGTGCCAGCAGCCCATGGGGGGGCCTTGATGAAAAACTGTTTTTT.

The genes are TRBV6-1 and TRBJ2-3, with 9 positions matching TRBD2. V was pared by 2 bases and J by 2 bases, with 5 bases of the junction left unmatched. The CDR3 has 16 residues. Germline CDR1 is MNHNS and CDR2 is SASEGT. The chain's CDR3 is CASSEQASGNTDTQYF. CDR3 DNA sequence: TGTGCCAGCAGTGAACAAGCTAGCGGGAACACAGATACGCAGTATTTT.

This chain joins TRBV5-1 and TRBJ2-6, with D perhaps matching TRBD1 (6 bases). In germline, CDR1 is SGHRS, CDR2 YFSETQ. The V end lost 4 bases, the J end lost 2 bases, and 13 bases lay between the germline ends. The CDR3 extends over 16 amino acids. CDR3 bases: TGCGCCAGCAGCCCTTGGACAGCGGCTGGGGCCAACGTCCTGACTTTC. Its translation is CASSPWTAAGANVLTF.

The V call is TRBV7-3, the J call TRBJ2-7; the D gene is possibly TRBD2 (6 bases). This CDR3 comprises 15 residues. Per germline, CDR1 SGHTA and CDR2 FQGTGA. V was clipped by 4 bases and J by 2 bases, with 15 bases between them. The CDR3 region is CASSSWRAGPYEQYF. The CDR3 DNA reads as TGTGCCAGCAGCTCTTGGCGTGCGGGACCCTACGAGCAGTACTTC.

The chain employs TRBV4-2 and TRBJ2-1, with 8 positions matching TRBD2. From germline, CDR1 is LGHNA and CDR2 YNFKEQ. After removal of 0 bases from V and 9 bases from J, the junction contained 1 base not matched to a gene. This CDR3 has 13 residues. CDR3 residues: CASSQETSGEQFF. The CDR3 nucleotides read TGTGCCAGCAGCCAAGAAACTAGCGGTGAGCAGTTCTTC.

The chain carries TRBV5-4 and TRBJ2-7; 8 bases match TRBD1. With V trimmed by 4 bases and J by 2 bases, 11 bases remained unmatched. Germline CDR1 is SGHNT and CDR2 is YYREEE (reference sequence). This CDR3 comprises 16 residues. The chain's CDR3 is CASSLTTGQDAYEQYF. The CDR3 DNA reads as TGTGCCAGCAGCCTGACCACGGGACAGGACGCCTACGAGCAGTACTTC.

The chain joins TRBV3-1 (or the pseudogene TRBV3-2) to TRBJ1-3; D gene ambiguous. CDR1 and CDR2 from the germline V gene are LGHDT and YNNKEL (reference sequence). V lost 2 bases, J lost 3 bases, and 5 bases lay in between. There are 13 residues in the CDR3. The CDR3 here is CASSQQNGNTIYF. The CDR3 nucleotides are TGTGCCAGCAGCCAACAGAATGGAAACACCATATATTTT.

CDR3 sequence: CASSLGEAQETQYF. DNA for the CDR3: TGCGCCAGCAGCTTGGGAGAAGCGCAAGAGACCCAGTACTTC. The V and J genes are TRBV5-1 and TRBJ2-5; D unclear. Germline V gene lookup returns CDR1 SGHRS and CDR2 YFSETQ. The V gene lost 0 bases and the J gene lost 2 bases, with 8 bases spanning the gap. CDR3 length equals 14 residues.

The chain links TRBV6-2 or TRBV6-3 to TRBJ2-5; 12 nucleotides agree with TRBD2. Germline assignment: CDR1 MNHEY and CDR2 SVGEGT. V shed 5 bases, J shed 2 bases, and the junction held 6 bases outside the gene matches. The CDR3 length is 16 residues. The CDR3 protein is CASSPGLAGRQETQYF. The DNA for the CDR3 is TGTGCCAGCAGTCCCGGACTAGCGGGGAGGCAAGAGACCCAGTACTTC.

V and J are TRBV9 and TRBJ2-1, with D possibly TRBD1 on 5 matching bases. The CDR3 contains 14 residues. The V end was cut by 2 bases, the J end by 2 bases, with 8 bases between. The V gene's germline CDR1 is SGDLS and CDR2 YYNGEE. This CDR3 is CASSVGQTYNEQFF. CDR3 DNA: TGTGCCAGCAGCGTGGGGCAAACCTACAATGAGCAGTTCTTC.

V usage is TRBV2 and J usage is TRBJ2-3, with TRBD2 as a possible D gene (5 bases). There are 12 residues in the CDR3. Trimming cost V 7 bases and J 5 bases, with 10 bases left between them. The germline V gene encodes CDR1 SNHLY and CDR2 FYNNEI. Here the CDR3 DNA reads TGTGCCAGCACCTTACGGGGAGATACGCAGTATTTT. Its protein is CASTLRGDTQYF.

The V call is TRBV7-6, the J call TRBJ2-2; D remains ambiguous. This CDR3 has 15 residues. CDR1 is SGHVS, CDR2 FNYEAQ, per germline. Trimming stripped 4 bases from V and 2 bases from J, with 11 bases between. The CDR3, as DNA: TGTGCCAGCAGCTCCAGAGGAGCAAACACCGGGGAGCTGTTTTTT. It codes for CASSSRGANTGELFF.

In this sample, this clone turned up once. This chain uses TRBV2 with TRBJ2-4; 10 bases fit TRBD1. V was pared by 3 bases and J by 4 bases, with 3 bases of the junction left unmatched. CDR1 and CDR2 (germline): SNHLY, FYNNEI. The CDR3 contains 15 residues. The CDR3 nucleotides read TGTGCCAGCAGTGAGTTGGGACAGGGGAAAAACATTCAGTACTTC. This translates into CASSELGQGKNIQYF.